Following are 25 T cell receptor beta chains from one sample sequenced in a study of OX40 agonist ivuxolimab in advanced cancers. TCRdb keeps only in-frame clones here, not all; method: immunoSEQ multiplex PCR. The top ten clones hold 20% to 25% of a sample with around 60,000 clones, about nine tenths of them seen once. The source was CD4+ or CD8+ T cells sorted from blood, collected in a trial of the OX40 agonist ivuxolimab. Every receptor here comes from an adult with an advanced solid tumor such as melanoma, head and neck, liver or kidney cancer.

The chain uses TRBV29-1 and TRBJ2-1; 13 positions match TRBD2. The CDR3 runs 14 residues. Per the germline V gene, CDR1 is SQVTM and CDR2 is ANQGSEA. V lost 8 bases, J lost 8 bases, and 9 bases stayed unmatched. The CDR3, as DNA: TGCAGCCCCGTACTAGCGGGAGGGCCGGATGAGCAGTTCTTC. This gives the protein CSPVLAGGPDEQFF.

The chain is built from TRBV11-3 and TRBJ2-3, with TRBD2 identical over 16 bases. Germline CDR1 is SGHNT and CDR2 is YENEEA. After removal of 1 base from V and 4 bases from J, the junction contained 5 bases not matched to a gene. This CDR3 has 18 amino acids. CDR3 region: CASSLGGTSGRASDTQYF. The DNA of the CDR3 is TGTGCCAGCAGCTTAGGCGGGACTAGCGGGAGGGCCTCAGATACGCAGTATTTT. Variable domain in full (rest from reference TRBV11-3 and TRBJ2-3): EAGVVQSPRYKIIEKKQPVAFWCNPISGHNTLYWYLQNLGQGPELLIRYENEEAVDDSQLPKDRFSAERLKGVDSTLKIQPAELGDSAVYLCASSLGGTSGRASDTQYFGPGTRLTVL.

The chain couples TRBV6-6 to TRBJ1-2, with D uncertain. This CDR3 has 12 amino acids. CDR1 and CDR2 from the germline V gene are MNHNY and SVGAGI (reference sequence). With 2 bases removed from V and 8 bases from J, the gap between germline ends came to 9 bases. CDR3 region: CASSYRSGGYTF. The CDR3 DNA sequence: TGTGCCAGCAGTTACCGATCTGGGGGCTACACCTTC.

This chain joins TRBV6-5 and TRBJ2-5, with D perhaps TRBD1 (6 bases). Trimming left V 7 bases short and J 2 bases short, with 14 bases between. The CDR3 totals 14 residues. CDR1 is MNHEY, CDR2 SVGAGI, per germline. The CDR3 loop is CASNRGTSQETQYF. The CDR3, as DNA: TGTGCCAGCAATAGAGGGACAAGTCAAGAGACCCAGTACTTC.

The chain links TRBV13 to TRBJ1-2; unclear D gene. The CDR3 loop spans 13 amino acids. Trimming took 4 bases from V and 2 from J, leaving 8 bases between them. The germline V gene encodes CDR1 PRHDT and CDR2 FYEKMQ (reference sequence). DNA for the CDR3: TGTGCCAGCAGCTCCTCGGACAACTATGGCTACACCTTC. As protein: CASSSSDNYGYTF.

The chain has TRBV29-1 and TRBJ2-2; D unclear. Trimming cost V 5 bases and J 4 bases, with 11 bases left between them. Germline V gene lookup returns CDR1 SQVTM and CDR2 ANQGSEA. The CDR3 runs to 13 residues. CDR3 loop: CSVLVSSTGELFF. The CDR3 coding sequence is TGCAGCGTTCTAGTTTCGAGCACCGGGGAGCTGTTTTTT.

The gene calls are TRBV28 and TRBJ2-7, with 7 bases identical to TRBD1. The germline gives CDR1 MDHEN, CDR2 SYDVKM. V dropped 5 bases and J dropped 4; count of bases not matched to a gene: 11. This CDR3 comprises 15 residues. CDR3 loop: CASSQTGASLYEQYF. DNA for the CDR3: TGTGCCAGCAGTCAAACAGGGGCCTCTCTTTACGAGCAGTACTTC.

This clone was seen only once. This chain joins TRBV7-9 and TRBJ2-1; 9 positions agree with TRBD1. J gave up 14 bases and V 4 bases, and 6 bases lay outside the gene matches. Germline V gene data show CDR1 as SEHNR and CDR2 as FQNEAQ (reference sequence). CDR3 length: 12 amino acids. The CDR3 nucleotides are TGTGCCAGCAGCTCCCGGGACAGGGAGGAGTTCTTC. The encoded protein is CASSSRDREEFF.

This clone was counted once. This sequence joins TRBV27 and TRBJ2-7, with 8 positions matching TRBD1. The CDR3 spans 13 residues. CDR1 and CDR2 from the germline V gene are MNHEY and SMNVEV (reference sequence). J lost 7 bases, V lost 4 bases, and 6 bases had no gene match. DNA of the CDR3: TGTGCCAGCAGTTCTGGACAGGGTCGAGAGCAGTACTTC. Protein product: CASSSGQGREQYF.

Comment on this clone: This specimen includes other DNA sequences encoding the same CDR3. V and J are TRBV7-9 and TRBJ2-4; D might be TRBD2 (5 bases). This CDR3 region has 15 residues. V was clipped by 6 bases and J by 0 bases, with 12 bases between them. Germline V gives CDR1 SEHNR, CDR2 FQNEAQ (reference sequence). The CDR3 loop is CASSLEGIAKNIQYF. As DNA, the CDR3 is TGTGCCAGCAGTCTAGAGGGTATAGCCAAAAACATTCAGTACTTC.

The rearrangement joins TRBV6-6 to TRBJ2-7, with D possibly called TRBD1 or TRBD2 (5 bases each). CDR1 and CDR2 from the germline V gene are MNHNY and SVGAGI (reference sequence). This CDR3 has 13 amino acids. V was pared by 7 bases and J by 3 bases, with 13 bases between. CDR3 DNA sequence: TGTGCCAGCACCCCGGGGCTGAACTACGAGCAGTACTTC. Amino acids: CASTPGLNYEQYF.

On this clone itself: One junction end disagrees with the germline gene, perhaps due to a read error. The chain uses TRBV12-5 and TRBJ2-7, with D perhaps matching TRBD2 (5 bases). The CDR3 contains 13 residues. Germline assignment: CDR1 LGHNT and CDR2 FRNRAP. Written as DNA, the CDR3 is TGTGCTAGTGGTTTGCTTACACCGGGAACTCTGGACTTC. Translated: CASGLLTPGTLDF.

This chain uses TRBV7-8 with TRBJ2-5, with a possible D match to TRBD1 (6 bases). The CDR3 has 14 amino acids. V shed 6 bases and J shed 0 bases, with 11 bases lying between them. Germline CDR1 and CDR2: SGHVS and FQNEAQ. The CDR3 DNA is TGTGCCAGCAGTCTCGGGACAAACCAAGAGACCCAGTACTTC. It codes for CASSLGTNQETQYF.

This chain connects TRBV7-8 to TRBJ2-7; TRBD2 is a possible D gene (5 bases). Trimming took off 5 bases at V and 4 bases at J, with 15 bases between the two ends. This CDR3 is 14 amino acids long. Germline loops: CDR1 SGHVS, CDR2 FQNEAQ. CDR3: CASSVEGAGYEQYF. CDR3 in DNA: TGTGCCAGCAGCGTCGAGGGAGCTGGATACGAGCAGTACTTC.

This rearrangement joins TRBV10-1 to TRBJ2-1; TRBD2 matches at 9 bases. The germline gives CDR1 WNHNN, CDR2 SYGVQD (reference sequence). CDR3 size: 16 residues. V gave up 5 bases and J gave up 2 bases; unmatched junction bases: 7. Here the CDR3 reads CASSWNSGRPYNEQFF. The DNA of the CDR3 is TGCGCCAGCAGTTGGAATAGCGGGAGACCCTACAATGAGCAGTTCTTC.

This chain joins TRBV7-9 and TRBJ2-5; tentatively, D is TRBD2 (6 bases). The CDR3 has 17 residues. Germline V gene sequence: CDR1 SEHNR, CDR2 FQNEAQ (reference sequence). Trimming shortened V by 6 bases and J by 0 bases, and 20 bases separated the two germline ends. The CDR3 region has the DNA TGTGCCAGCAGACCAGTTGCGGGGAGAGGGTACCAAGAGACCCAGTACTTC. This translates into CASRPVAGRGYQETQYF.

The rearrangement joins TRBV5-4 to TRBJ1-2; 8 nucleotides line up with TRBD1. Germline V CDR1 and CDR2: SGHNT, YYREEE (reference sequence). V trimming: 1 base; J trimming: 7 bases; junction bases outside the gene matches: 3. The CDR3 is 13 residues long. The CDR3 loop is CASSLQGAAGYTF. The CDR3, as DNA: TGTGCCAGCAGCTTGCAGGGGGCGGCTGGCTACACCTTC.

CDR3 sequence (DNA): TGCGCCAGCAGCCAAGATTGGGGACCCTACGAGCAGTACTTC. Its translation: CASSQDWGPYEQYF. This sequence joins TRBV4-3 and TRBJ2-7; the D gene could be TRBD1 or TRBD2 (5 bases each). Per the germline V gene, CDR1 is LGHNA and CDR2 is YSLEER. V was clipped by 0 bases and J by 2 bases, with 8 bases between them. The CDR3 is 14 residues long.

The genes are TRBV4-1 and TRBJ2-2, with TRBD1 identical over 7 bases. The CDR3 has 16 amino acids. The trim removed 1 base at V and 2 bases at J, leaving 4 bases unmatched. CDR1 MGHRA and CDR2 YSYEKL come from the germline V gene. CDR3 nucleotide sequence: TGCGCCAGCAGCCAAGCGACAGGGCTTAACACCGGGGAGCTGTTTTTT. This gives the protein CASSQATGLNTGELFF.

The J gene is TRBJ2-5, the V gene TRBV28; D possibly corresponds to TRBD2 (5 bases). The germline V gene has CDR1 MDHEN and CDR2 SYDVKM. The CDR3 has 15 amino acids. V lost 1 base and J lost 5, with 14 bases in between. CDR3 DNA: TGTGCCAGCAGTTTATACCAACTAGGTCGGGAGACCCAGTACTTC. It codes for CASSLYQLGRETQYF.

In the case of this clone: One junction end disagrees with the germline gene, perhaps due to a read error. This chain uses TRBV11-2 with TRBJ2-1; D is perhaps TRBD1 (5 bases). The CDR3 contains 14 residues. Germline CDR1 SGHAT, CDR2 FQNNGV. The CDR3 is CASILGMGKGNPFF. The CDR3 DNA reads TGTGCCAGCATCTTAGGGATGGGCAAGGGGAATCCGTTCTTC.

This clone was observed a single time. The chain combines TRBV11-3 with TRBJ2-1; 8 nucleotides agree with TRBD2. The CDR3 totals 14 residues. The V and J ends lost 5 bases and 5 bases, in that order; junction bases with no gene match: 5. CDR1 and CDR2 (germline): SGHNT, YENEEA. CDR3 in DNA: TGTGCCAGCAGCCCCAGGACTAGCAACAATGAGCAGTTCTTC. Protein: CASSPRTSNNEQFF.

The rearrangement joins TRBV5-8 to TRBJ1-5, with TRBD1 matching over 9 bases. This CDR3 spans 17 amino acids. Trimming took 3 bases from V and 7 from J; bases not matched to a gene: 14. Per the germline V gene, CDR1 is SGHTS and CDR2 is YDEGEE. The CDR3 DNA follows: TGTGCCAGCAGCTATCACTTGGGACAGGGAGTAGGGCAGCCCCAGCATTTT. This codes for CASSYHLGQGVGQPQHF. Drawing the rest from reference TRBV5-8 and TRBJ1-5, the complete variable domain is EAGVTQSPTHLIKTRGQQATLRCSPISGHTSVYWYQQALGLGLQFLLWYDEGEERNRGNFPPRFSGRQFPNYSSELNVNALELEDSALYLCASSYHLGQGVGQPQHFGDGTRLSIL.

The rearrangement links TRBV29-1 to TRBJ2-7; no clear D gene. The germline V and J ends were trimmed by 3 bases and 6 bases, with 12 bases remaining between them. This CDR3 has 12 residues. Germline CDR1 and CDR2: SQVTM and ANQGSEA. The chain's CDR3 is CSVEPARGEQYF. Written as DNA, the CDR3 is TGCAGCGTTGAGCCGGCGAGAGGCGAGCAGTACTTC.

The rearrangement links TRBV30 to TRBJ2-1, with D perhaps being TRBD1 or TRBD2 (5 bases each). Germline V gene sequence: CDR1 GTSNPN, CDR2 SVGIG (reference sequence). The length of the CDR3 is 13 residues. Trimming stripped 4 bases from V and 15 bases from J, with 22 bases between. DNA of the CDR3: TGTGCCTGGAATGGGGACGCAGCTGGAGCCCGGTTCTTC. This gives the protein CAWNGDAAGARFF.